This paragraph covers one T cell receptor beta chain sequence. Its antigen is currently not known. No per-base quality is available; no much larger clone lies one base away. The data originate from a study of control samples from healthy donors and cancer patients (TCRdb year 2020). The method was the immunoSEQ multiplex PCR assay. Sourced from immuneACCESS, this table was stored by TCRdb with only in-frame sequences that have V and J called. A share of the clones is absent; for the studies checked, an unresolved V gene accounts for under half, and the remainder has no known explanation. Here the sample has roughly 88,000 clones; 85% to 95% occur a single time. Of the sample, around 8.2% is held by the ten largest clones. Ends trimmed: V by 5 bases, J by 7 bases; bases unmatched to a gene: 5. The CDR1 and CDR2 encoded by the germline V gene are SGHTA and FQGTGA. The CDR3, cysteine through phenylalanine, is 15 amino acids long. Only the CDR3 part of the read is kept: 45 bases, read in frame from the first base.

The TCR was taken from a man aged 18 to 35 in good health. The receptor chain draws on TRBV7-3 and TRBJ1-6; the central 10 bases match TRBD1. Sequenced sample: blood. The nucleotides read TGTGCCAGCAGCGCCTTGGGACAGGGGAATTCACCCCTCCACTTT. This sequence encodes CASSALGQGNSPLHF. The full variable domain, with segments outside the CDR3 supplied by the reference TRBV7-3 and TRBJ1-6 proteins, appears as GAGVSQTPSNKVTEKGKYVELRCDPISGHTALYWYRQSLGQGPEFLIYFQGTGAADDSGLPNDRFFAVRPEGSVSTLKIQRTERGDSAVYLCASSALGQGNSPLHFGNGTRLTVT.